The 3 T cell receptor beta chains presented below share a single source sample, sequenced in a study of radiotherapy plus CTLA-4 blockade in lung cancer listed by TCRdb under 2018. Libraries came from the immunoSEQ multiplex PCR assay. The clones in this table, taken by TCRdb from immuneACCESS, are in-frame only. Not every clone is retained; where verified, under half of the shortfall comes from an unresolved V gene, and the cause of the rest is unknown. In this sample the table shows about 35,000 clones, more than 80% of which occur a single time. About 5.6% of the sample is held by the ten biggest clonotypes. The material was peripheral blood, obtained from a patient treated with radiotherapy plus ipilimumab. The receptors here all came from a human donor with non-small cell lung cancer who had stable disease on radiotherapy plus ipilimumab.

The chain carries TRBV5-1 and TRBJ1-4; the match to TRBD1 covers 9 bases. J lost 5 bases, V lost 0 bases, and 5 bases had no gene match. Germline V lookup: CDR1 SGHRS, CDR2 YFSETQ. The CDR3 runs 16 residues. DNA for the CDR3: TGCGCCAGCAGCTTGGCCGGGACAGGGCCCAATGAAAAACTGTTTTTT. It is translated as CASSLAGTGPNEKLFF.

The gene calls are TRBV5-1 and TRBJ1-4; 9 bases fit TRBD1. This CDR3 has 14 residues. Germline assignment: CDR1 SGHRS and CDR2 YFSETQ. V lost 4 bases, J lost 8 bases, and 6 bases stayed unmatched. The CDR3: CASSLGTGLEKLFF. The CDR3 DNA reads TGCGCCAGCAGCCTCGGGACAGGGCTAGAAAAACTGTTTTTT.

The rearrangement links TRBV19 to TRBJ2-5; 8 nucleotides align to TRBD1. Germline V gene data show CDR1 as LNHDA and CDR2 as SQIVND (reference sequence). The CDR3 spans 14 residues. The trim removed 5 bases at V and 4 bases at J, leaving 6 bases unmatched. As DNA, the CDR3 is TGTGCCAGTAGTGCGGGACAGGTCACAGAGACCCAGTACTTC. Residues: CASSAGQVTETQYF.